The next 26 T cell receptor beta chains were all read from a single sample in a study of T cell responses to AZD1222 COVID-19 vaccine. The assay was immunoSEQ multiplex PCR, and TCRdb's table has in-frame clones only and misses some. The sample has approximately 150,000 clones; 85% to 95% are singletons. The sample in question was peripheral blood, obtained on day 0 of MenACWY control vaccination. The receptors here all came from an adult in good health.

The CDR3 region is CASSLAPPVDTQYF. Here the CDR3 DNA reads TGCGCCAGCAGCTTGGCCCCCCCGGTTGATACGCAGTATTTT. This chain links TRBV5-1 with TRBJ2-3; D call uncertain. V was shortened by 0 bases and J by 6 bases, with 11 bases between the two germline ends. Germline V gene data show CDR1 as SGHRS and CDR2 as YFSETQ. The CDR3 is made up of 14 amino acids. The full variable domain, in which reference TRBV5-1 and TRBJ2-3 provide the parts outside the CDR3, is KAGVTQTPRYLIKTRGQQVTLSCSPISGHRSVSWYQQTPGQGLQFLFEYFSETQRNKGNFPGRFSGRQFSNSRSEMNVSTLELGDSALYLCASSLAPPVDTQYFGPGTRLTVL.

The DNA for the CDR3 is TGTGCCAGCAGCTCCTCTCTTTCCGCAACTAATGAAAAACTGTTTTTT. Its translation: CASSSSLSATNEKLFF. V gene TRBV5-6 combines with J gene TRBJ1-4; D remains unclear. Trimming took 3 bases from V and 0 from J, leaving 12 bases between them. The CDR3 is 16 amino acids. Germline V lookup: CDR1 SGHDT, CDR2 YYEEEE.

The V and J genes are TRBV5-1 and TRBJ1-5; D not certain. This CDR3 has 13 residues. Per the germline V gene, CDR1 is SGHRS and CDR2 is YFSETQ. Between the trimmed V and J ends, which lost 0 bases and 0 bases, there was a span of 1 base. The CDR3 region is CASSLDSNQPQHF. CDR3 nucleotide sequence: TGCGCCAGCAGCTTGGATAGCAATCAGCCCCAGCATTTT.

The chain uses TRBV10-3 and TRBJ1-5; D call uncertain. The CDR3 has 15 amino acids. Germline V lookup: CDR1 ENHRY, CDR2 SYGVKD. V lost 0 bases, J lost 3 bases, and 9 bases lay in between. The CDR3, as DNA: TGTGCCATCAGTGAGTCGTTGGGAAACAATCAGCCCCAGCATTTT. As protein: CAISESLGNNQPQHF.

The rearrangement links TRBV7-9 to TRBJ1-1, with TRBD1 matching over 7 bases. This CDR3 spans 14 amino acids. V trimming: 5 bases; J trimming: 5 bases; junction bases outside the gene matches: 8. Germline CDR1 and CDR2: SEHNR and FQNEAQ (reference sequence). The CDR3 sequence is CASSSLTGRTEAFF. Here the CDR3 DNA reads TGTGCCAGCAGCAGCCTGACAGGGCGGACTGAAGCTTTCTTT.

The J gene is TRBJ2-7, the V gene TRBV11-2; D may be TRBD1 or TRBD2 (5 bases each). V was shortened by 0 bases and J by 2 bases, with 14 bases between the two germline ends. The CDR3 contains 16 residues. Germline assignment: CDR1 SGHAT and CDR2 FQNNGV. The CDR3 is CASSLDLGTPTYEQYF. CDR3 nucleotides: TGTGCCAGCAGCTTAGATCTCGGGACCCCTACCTACGAGCAGTACTTC.

The rearrangement uses TRBV21-1 and TRBJ1-4; the D call of TRBD1 is as the table states it, not checked on the DNA. TRBV21-1 is shown as a pseudogene. This CDR3 has 15 residues. The CDR3: CASSNLGQGREKLFF. The CDR3 DNA reads TGTGCCAGCAGTAACCTCGGACAGGGCCGAGAAAAACTGTTTTTT.

The chain joins TRBV9 to TRBJ2-1; D perhaps matches TRBD1 (6 bases). The V end lost 0 bases, the J end lost 8 bases, and 15 bases lay between the germline ends. Germline V lookup: CDR1 SGDLS, CDR2 YYNGEE. The CDR3 spans 15 residues. The chain's CDR3 is CASSVGQVGVYEQFF. The CDR3 DNA sequence: TGTGCCAGCAGCGTAGGACAGGTCGGGGTGTATGAGCAGTTCTTC.

The rearrangement links TRBV5-1 to TRBJ2-7; TRBD1 is a possible D gene (5 bases). The CDR3 totals 16 residues. Germline V gives CDR1 SGHRS, CDR2 YFSETQ. The V end was cut by 0 bases, the J end by 3 bases, with 16 bases between. Here the CDR3 reads CASSLGVSGHGYEQYF. The CDR3 DNA follows: TGCGCCAGCAGCTTGGGAGTTTCAGGACACGGCTACGAGCAGTACTTC.

The J gene is TRBJ2-7, the V gene TRBV2, with D maybe TRBD1 (6 bases). The CDR3 is 14 amino acids. Trimming took off 6 bases at V and 0 bases at J, with 12 bases between the two ends. CDR1 and CDR2 from the germline V gene are SNHLY and FYNNEI. CDR3 DNA: TGTGCCAGCAGGCCCGGACAGAGCTCCTACGAGCAGTACTTC. The encoded protein is CASRPGQSSYEQYF.

This clone showed up just once. The junction differs from germline at one of its ends, possibly a read error. The chain employs TRBV15 and TRBJ2-7; the match to TRBD1 covers 8 bases. Per germline, CDR1 LNHNV and CDR2 YYDKDF (reference sequence). This CDR3 contains 13 residues. The CDR3 DNA reads as TGTGCCACCAGCCGAGACAGGGGCTCCGAGCAGTACTTC. It is translated as CATSRDRGSEQYF.

The chain joins TRBV7-9 to TRBJ2-3; no firm D call. Germline CDR1 SEHNR, CDR2 FQNEAQ (reference sequence). Trimming took off 3 bases at V and 4 bases at J, with 5 bases between the two ends. This CDR3 has 12 amino acids. The CDR3 loop is CASSFAPDTQYF. The CDR3 region has the DNA TGTGCCAGCAGCTTTGCCCCAGATACGCAGTATTTT. Complete variable domain (other parts from reference TRBV7-9 and TRBJ2-3): DTGVSQNPRHKITKRGQNVTFRCDPISEHNRLYWYRQTLGQGPEFLTYFQNEAQLEKSRLLSDRFSAERPKGSFSTLEIQRTEQGDSAMYLCASSFAPDTQYFGPGTRLTVL.

The J gene is TRBJ1-6, the V gene TRBV27; unclear D gene. With 4 bases removed from V and 11 bases from J, the gap between germline ends came to 12 bases. CDR1 is MNHEY and CDR2 is SMNVEV in the germline V gene (reference sequence). This CDR3 is 13 amino acids long. CDR3 in DNA: TGTGCCAGCAGTTCCAACGAGGTGGCACCCCTCCACTTT. Residues: CASSSNEVAPLHF.

V and J are TRBV18 and TRBJ1-1; D is ambiguous. CDR1 is KGHSH and CDR2 is LQKENI in the germline V gene. Trimming shortened V by 2 bases and J by 1 base, and 14 bases separated the two germline ends. This CDR3 comprises 16 residues. CDR3 residues: CASSPWEQTENTEAFF. Written as DNA, the CDR3 is TGTGCCAGCTCACCATGGGAACAGACCGAGAACACTGAAGCTTTCTTT.

The V and J genes are TRBV6-1 and TRBJ2-1; 13 nucleotides line up with TRBD2. Trimming removed 4 bases from V and 9 bases from J; junction bases left unmatched: 9. Germline CDR1 is MNHNS and CDR2 is SASEGT. This CDR3 has 16 amino acids. The CDR3 loop is CASSVFSTSGRVEQFF. The CDR3 coding sequence is TGTGCCAGCAGTGTCTTTAGTACTAGCGGGAGGGTTGAGCAGTTCTTC.

The chain links TRBV7-2 to TRBJ2-3; D assignment may be TRBD1 or TRBD2 (6 bases each). V was cut by 6 bases and J by 3 bases, with 13 bases left in between. In germline, CDR1 is SGHTA, CDR2 FQGNSA. The CDR3 extends over 14 amino acids. For the CDR3, the DNA is TGTGCCAGCAGAACGGGGGCCCGTACAGATACGCAGTATTTT. It is translated as CASRTGARTDTQYF.

This clone was seen just once. The chain links TRBV3-1 (or the pseudogene TRBV3-2) to TRBJ2-7; D gene ambiguous. The V end was cut by 0 bases, the J end by 0 bases, with 6 bases between. This CDR3 spans 14 amino acids. CDR1 is LGHDT and CDR2 is YNNKEL in the germline V gene (reference sequence). The CDR3 loop reads CASSQDSSSYEQYF. The DNA for the CDR3 is TGTGCCAGCAGCCAAGATTCCTCCTCCTACGAGCAGTACTTC.

This sequence joins TRBV4-1 and TRBJ1-1; D might be TRBD1 (6 bases). Trimming cost V 1 base and J 0 bases, with 18 bases left between them. Germline V lookup: CDR1 MGHRA, CDR2 YSYEKL. This CDR3 spans 18 amino acids. CDR3 DNA sequence: TGCGCCAGCAGCCAAGGGTTCCCAGGGGCGGTTATGAACACTGAAGCTTTCTTT. Its translation: CASSQGFPGAVMNTEAFF.

The chain has TRBV6-4 and TRBJ2-1; TRBD1 might be the D (6 bases). Trimming shortened V by 4 bases and J by 8 bases, and 15 bases separated the two germline ends. Germline CDR1 reads MRHNA; CDR2 reads SNTAGT. This CDR3 is built from 14 residues. Here the CDR3 reads CASSAAPGVDEQFF. In DNA, the CDR3 is TGTGCCAGCAGTGCCGCCCCAGGGGTCGATGAGCAGTTCTTC.

The chain combines TRBV20-1 with TRBJ2-7; D is possibly TRBD2 (5 bases). V was clipped by 3 bases and J by 3 bases, with 9 bases between them. Germline V lookup: CDR1 DFQATT, CDR2 SNEGSKA (reference sequence). The CDR3 spans 12 residues. The CDR3 is CSASRTGYEQYF. CDR3 sequence (DNA): TGCAGTGCTAGTCGGACTGGCTACGAGCAGTACTTC.

As to this clone: The junction departs from germline at one end; a sequencing error may be responsible. This sequence joins TRBV7-9 and TRBJ2-7; D is perhaps TRBD1 or TRBD2 (6 bases each). Germline loops: CDR1 SEHNR, CDR2 FQNEAQ (reference sequence). This CDR3 comprises 11 residues. CDR3 coding DNA: TGTGCCAGCAGGGCGAACAGGGACTTCTGCTTC. Translated: CASRANRDFCF.

This chain connects TRBV4-2 to TRBJ1-2, with 12 bases that match TRBD1. The CDR3 loop spans 16 amino acids. After removal of 5 bases from V and 8 bases from J, the junction contained 12 bases not matched to a gene. Germline CDR1 reads LGHNA; CDR2 reads YNFKEQ. CDR3 protein: CASSEIAGTGGLGYTF. The CDR3, as DNA: TGTGCCAGCAGCGAAATTGCCGGGACAGGGGGCTTGGGCTACACCTTC.

The chain is built from TRBV3-1 (or the pseudogene TRBV3-2) and TRBJ1-3; D call uncertain. The ends were cut back, 5 bases at V and 5 bases at J, with 19 bases in the middle. CDR1 is LGHDT and CDR2 is YNNKEL in the germline V gene (reference sequence). The CDR3 runs to 16 residues. This CDR3 reads CASSTRPGGERNTIYF. CDR3 nucleotide sequence: TGTGCCAGCAGCACAAGACCGGGCGGGGAACGAAACACCATATATTTT.

This CDR3 is CASSPRGQHFKGSGNTIYF. CDR3 sequence (DNA): TGTGCCAGCAGCCCTCGGGGACAGCATTTCAAGGGCTCTGGAAACACCATATATTTT. The V gene is TRBV7-2, the J gene TRBJ1-3, with 7 bases matching TRBD1. The CDR3 is 19 residues long. With V trimmed by 5 bases and J by 0 bases, 16 bases remained unmatched. From germline, CDR1 is SGHTA and CDR2 FQGNSA.

This clone was found once. The CDR3 DNA reads as TGTGCCAGCAGCCAAGATCGAGGCGGGACCGGCTACGAGCAGTACTTC. It yields the protein CASSQDRGGTGYEQYF. The rearrangement links TRBV4-2 to TRBJ2-7; perhaps TRBD2 as D (6 bases). From germline, CDR1 is LGHNA and CDR2 YNFKEQ. The V and J ends lost 0 bases and 3 bases respectively, with 15 bases between them. The CDR3 loop spans 16 amino acids.

The V gene is TRBV19, the J gene TRBJ1-5, with D unclear. V was cut by 6 bases and J by 3 bases, with 6 bases left in between. Germline-derived CDR1 and CDR2 are LNHDA and SQIVND (reference sequence). This CDR3 spans 12 amino acids. CDR3 sequence: CASSPLNQPQHF. The CDR3 DNA reads TGTGCCAGTAGCCCCCTCAATCAGCCCCAGCATTTT.